What follows describes a single T cell receptor beta chain. These data belong to a study of blood T cell repertoires in COVID-19. The length of the CDR3 is 14 residues. Germline CDR1 reads SGHRS; CDR2 reads YFSETQ. Trimming removed 0 bases at V and 7 bases at J, with 10 bases between. Some clones are missing from TCRdb's copy, which holds only in-frame ones; the method was immunoSEQ multiplex PCR. The sample carries under 110,000 clones, over 80% recorded once. The sequencing sample was made of peripheral blood. This TCR came from a man aged 45 to 65 with acute or convalescent COVID-19. The chain recombines TRBV5-1 with TRBJ1-4; D is perhaps TRBD1 (5 bases). CDR3 protein: CASSLVWGSEKLFF. CDR3 nucleotide sequence: TGCGCCAGCAGCTTGGTTTGGGGCAGTGAAAAACTGTTTTTT.